A selection of T cell receptor beta chains follows, all from one sample in a study of blood T cells in healthy people across ages. TCRdb passed the 5' RACE reads through MiXCR, listing each CDR3 protein once. Of under 800,000 distinct CDR3 sequences in the sample, about 21% were seen once. Sequencing was performed on blood. These receptors were taken from an older man in good health. Both conserved end residues are part of each CDR3. D genes are given only for firm matches. Clone sizes are given selectively: once, few, many, or a class where the clone is expanded.

size: .; D: TRBD1; V: TRBV20-1; J: TRBJ2-3; CDR3: CSARERDRSTDTQYF; DNA: TGCAGTGCTAGAGAGAGGGACAGGTCGACGGATACGCAGTATTTT
size: .; D: TRBD1; V: TRBV24-1; J: TRBJ2-1; CDR3: CATSRTGSYNEQFF; DNA: TGTGCCACCAGTCGGACAGGTTCCTACAATGAGCAGTTCTTC
size: .; D: TRBD2; V: TRBV11-2; J: TRBJ2-7; CDR3: CASSLPGVSGSSYEQYF; DNA: TGTGCCAGCAGCTTACCCGGAGTTAGCGGGTCGTCCTACGAGCAGTACTTC
size: few; D: TRBD1; V: TRBV12-3/TRBV12-4; J: TRBJ1-5; CDR3: CASSSVQQGPDQPQHF; DNA: TGTGCCAGCAGTTCCGTTCAACAGGGGCCTGATCAGCCCCAGCATTTT
size: .; D: .; V: TRBV29-1; J: TRBJ2-2; CDR3: CSVGAGYDGELFF; DNA: TGCAGCGTTGGGGCAGGGTATGACGGGGAGCTGTTTTTT
size: .; D: .; V: TRBV2; J: TRBJ2-5; CDR3: CASSTPKVTQYF; DNA: TGTGCCAGCAGTACCCCCAAGGTGACCCAGTACTTC
size: few; D: .; V: TRBV7-3; J: TRBJ2-1; CDR3: CASSPRVMDTTIRGNEQFF; DNA: TGTGCCAGCAGCCCAAGGGTGATGGACACGACCATTAGGGGCAATGAGCAGTTCTTC
size: few; D: .; V: TRBV6-2/TRBV6-3; J: TRBJ2-5; CDR3: CAGSYPDGETQYF; DNA: TGTGCCGGCAGTTATCCGGACGGAGAGACCCAGTACTTC
size: .; D: TRBD1; V: TRBV12-5; J: TRBJ2-5; CDR3: CASGPGTGQETQYF; DNA: TGTGCTAGTGGTCCCGGGACAGGGCAAGAGACCCAGTACTTC
size: few; D: .; V: TRBV19; J: TRBJ1-1; CDR3: CASSIQGPHVEAFF; DNA: TGTGCCAGTAGTATACAGGGGCCCCACGTTGAAGCTTTCTTT
size: many; D: TRBD2; V: TRBV10-3; J: TRBJ2-3; CDR3: CAISEIAGGDTQYF; DNA: TGTGCCATCAGTGAGATAGCGGGAGGGGATACGCAGTATTTT
size: few; D: .; V: TRBV11-3; J: TRBJ2-1; CDR3: CASSTDQGNNEQFF; DNA: TGTGCCAGCAGCACGGACCAGGGAAACAATGAGCAGTTCTTC